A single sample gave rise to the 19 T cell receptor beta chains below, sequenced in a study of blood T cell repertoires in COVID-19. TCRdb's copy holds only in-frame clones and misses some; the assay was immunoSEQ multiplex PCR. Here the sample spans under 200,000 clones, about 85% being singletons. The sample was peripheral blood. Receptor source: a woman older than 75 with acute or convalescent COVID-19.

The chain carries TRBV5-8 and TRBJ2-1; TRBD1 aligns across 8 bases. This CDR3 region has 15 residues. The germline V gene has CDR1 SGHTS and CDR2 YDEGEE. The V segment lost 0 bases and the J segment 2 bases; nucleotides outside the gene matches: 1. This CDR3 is CASSLGQGTYNEQFF. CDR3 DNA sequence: TGTGCCAGCAGCTTGGGACAGGGGACCTACAATGAGCAGTTCTTC.

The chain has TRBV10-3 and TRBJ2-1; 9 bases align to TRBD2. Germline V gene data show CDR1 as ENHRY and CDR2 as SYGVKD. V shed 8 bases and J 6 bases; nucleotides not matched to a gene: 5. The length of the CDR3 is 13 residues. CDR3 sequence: CAIGLAGSNEQFF. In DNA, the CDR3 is TGTGCCATCGGTCTAGCGGGATCCAATGAGCAGTTCTTC.

The CDR3 sequence: CASSHGEGYGYTF. CDR3 DNA sequence: TGTGCCAGCAGCCATGGGGAGGGCTATGGCTACACCTTC. The V call is TRBV14, the J call TRBJ1-2; D uncertain. The germline V and J ends were trimmed by 3 bases and 4 bases, with 9 bases remaining between them. CDR1 and CDR2 (germline): SGHDN, FVKESK. CDR3 length: 13 residues.

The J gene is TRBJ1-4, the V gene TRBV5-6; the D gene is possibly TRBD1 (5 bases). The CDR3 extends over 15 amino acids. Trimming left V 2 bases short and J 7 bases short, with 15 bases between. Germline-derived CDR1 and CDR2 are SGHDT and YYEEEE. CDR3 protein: CASSFQGGAGEKLFF. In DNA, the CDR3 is TGTGCCAGCAGCTTCCAGGGAGGGGCGGGTGAAAAACTGTTTTTT.

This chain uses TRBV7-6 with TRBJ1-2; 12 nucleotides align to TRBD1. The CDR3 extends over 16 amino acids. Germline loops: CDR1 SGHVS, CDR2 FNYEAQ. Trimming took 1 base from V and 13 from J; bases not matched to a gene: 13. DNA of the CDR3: TGTGCCAGCAGCTTAGTGGTTGGGACAGGGGGCGGCGGACCCACCTTC. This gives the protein CASSLVVGTGGGGPTF.

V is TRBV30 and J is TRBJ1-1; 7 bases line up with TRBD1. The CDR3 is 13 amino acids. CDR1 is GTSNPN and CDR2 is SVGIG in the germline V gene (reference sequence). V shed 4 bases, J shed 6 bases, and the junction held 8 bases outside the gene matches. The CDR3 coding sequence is TGTGCCTGGACCCTTGACAGGGTCGCTGAAGCTTTCTTT. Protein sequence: CAWTLDRVAEAFF.

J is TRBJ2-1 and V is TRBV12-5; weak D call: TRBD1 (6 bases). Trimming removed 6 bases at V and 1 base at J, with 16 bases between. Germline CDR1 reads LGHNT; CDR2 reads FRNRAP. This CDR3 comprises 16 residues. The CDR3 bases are TGTGCTAGTGGGTTTGCGAGGGGGTGGTCCTACAATGAGCAGTTCTTC. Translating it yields CASGFARGWSYNEQFF. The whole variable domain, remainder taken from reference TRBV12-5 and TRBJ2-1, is DARVTQTPRHKVTEMGQEVTMRCQPILGHNTVFWYRQTMMQGLELLAYFRNRAPLDDSGMPKDRFSAEMPDATLATLKIQPSEPRDSAVYFCASGFARGWSYNEQFFGPGTRLTVL.

DNA for the CDR3: TGTGCCAGCAGCCCAGGTGGTCAGGGGGCTCTTATCTATGGCTACACCTTC. Its protein is CASSPGGQGALIYGYTF. The rearrangement joins TRBV7-9 to TRBJ1-2; TRBD1 aligns across 8 bases. V was clipped by 5 bases and J by 4 bases; unmatched bases: 15. Per the germline V gene, CDR1 is SEHNR and CDR2 is FQNEAQ (reference sequence). The CDR3 loop spans 17 amino acids.

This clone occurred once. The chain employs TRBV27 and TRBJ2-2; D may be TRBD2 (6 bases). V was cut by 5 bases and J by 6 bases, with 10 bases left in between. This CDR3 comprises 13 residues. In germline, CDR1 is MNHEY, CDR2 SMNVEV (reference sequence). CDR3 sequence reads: CASSAGGAGELFF. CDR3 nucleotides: TGTGCCAGCAGTGCTGGCGGGGCCGGGGAGCTGTTTTTT.

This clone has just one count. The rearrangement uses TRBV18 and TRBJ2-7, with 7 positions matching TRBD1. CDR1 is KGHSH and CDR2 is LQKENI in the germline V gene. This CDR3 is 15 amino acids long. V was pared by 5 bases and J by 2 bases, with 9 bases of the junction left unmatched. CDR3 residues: CASSSSGTEAYEQYF. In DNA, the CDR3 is TGTGCCAGCTCATCGTCCGGGACAGAGGCCTACGAGCAGTACTTC. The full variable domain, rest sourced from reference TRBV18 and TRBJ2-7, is NAGVMQNPRHLVRRRGQEARLRCSPMKGHSHVYWYRQLPEEGLKFMVYLQKENIIDESGMPKERFSAEFPKEGPSILRIQQVVRGDSAAYFCASSSSGTEAYEQYFGPGTRLTVT.

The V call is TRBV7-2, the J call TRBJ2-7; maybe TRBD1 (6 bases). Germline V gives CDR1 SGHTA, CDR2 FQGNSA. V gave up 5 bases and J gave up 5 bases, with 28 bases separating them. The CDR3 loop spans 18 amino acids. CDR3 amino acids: CASSRSRTGTNLINEQYF. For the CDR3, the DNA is TGTGCCAGCAGCCGCAGTAGAACCGGGACAAATTTAATAAACGAGCAGTACTTC.

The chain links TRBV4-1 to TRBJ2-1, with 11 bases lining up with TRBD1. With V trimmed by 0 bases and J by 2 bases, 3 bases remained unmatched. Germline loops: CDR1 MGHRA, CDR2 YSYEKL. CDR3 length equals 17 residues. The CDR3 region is CASSQDQGQGAYNEQFF. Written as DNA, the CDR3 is TGCGCCAGCAGCCAAGATCAGGGACAGGGGGCCTACAATGAGCAGTTCTTC.

CDR3 loop: CASSPTPPNQPQHF. The CDR3 nucleotides are TGTGCCAGCAGTCCTACCCCCCCCAATCAGCCCCAGCATTTT. The chain carries TRBV27 and TRBJ1-5; the D is unclear. From germline, CDR1 is MNHEY and CDR2 SMNVEV (reference sequence). V lost 5 bases and J 3 bases, leaving 11 bases between the germline ends. The CDR3 totals 14 residues.

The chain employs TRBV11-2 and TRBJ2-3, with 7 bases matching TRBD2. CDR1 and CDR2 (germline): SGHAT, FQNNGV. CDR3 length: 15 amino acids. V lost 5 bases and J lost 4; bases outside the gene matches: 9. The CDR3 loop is CASSPTSPGPDTQYF. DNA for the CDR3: TGTGCCAGCAGCCCGACTAGCCCAGGGCCAGATACGCAGTATTTT.

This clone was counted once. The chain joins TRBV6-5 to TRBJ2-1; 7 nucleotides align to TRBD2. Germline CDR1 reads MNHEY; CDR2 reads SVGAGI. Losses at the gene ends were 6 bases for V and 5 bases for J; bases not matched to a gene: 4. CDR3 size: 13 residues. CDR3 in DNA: TGTGCCAGCAGGCAACTAGCGAACAATGAGCAGTTCTTC. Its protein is CASRQLANNEQFF.

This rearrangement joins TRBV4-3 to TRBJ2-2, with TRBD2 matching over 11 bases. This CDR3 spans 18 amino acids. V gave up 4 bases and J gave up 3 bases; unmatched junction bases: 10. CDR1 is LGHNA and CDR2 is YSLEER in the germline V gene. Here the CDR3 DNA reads TGCGCCAGCAGCCCAAGACTAGCGGGGCTGGGGGACACCGGGGAGCTGTTTTTT. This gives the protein CASSPRLAGLGDTGELFF.

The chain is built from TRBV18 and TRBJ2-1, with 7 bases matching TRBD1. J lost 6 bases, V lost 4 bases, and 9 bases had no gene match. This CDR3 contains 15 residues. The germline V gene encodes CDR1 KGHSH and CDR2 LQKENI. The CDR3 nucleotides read TGTGCCAGCTCACAGGGGGCAGGGGGAATCAATGAGCAGTTCTTC. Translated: CASSQGAGGINEQFF.

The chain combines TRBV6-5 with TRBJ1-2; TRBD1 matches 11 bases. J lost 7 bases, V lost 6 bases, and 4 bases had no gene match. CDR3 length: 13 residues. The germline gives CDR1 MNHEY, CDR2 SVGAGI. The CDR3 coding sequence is TGTGCCAGCAGGGGACAGGGGGGAACTGGCTACACCTTC. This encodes CASRGQGGTGYTF.

CDR3 nucleotide sequence: TGCGCCAGCAGGAGACAGACTGACTACGAGCAGTACTTC. Its protein is CASRRQTDYEQYF. J is TRBJ2-7 and V is TRBV5-1; D might be TRBD1 (5 bases). The ends were cut back, 5 bases at V and 3 bases at J, with 12 bases in the middle. Per germline, CDR1 SGHRS and CDR2 YFSETQ. The CDR3 spans 13 residues.